These 18 T cell receptor beta chains share one sample of origin, sequenced in a study of T cell repertoires in cytomegalovirus infection. One entry per CDR3 protein, called by TCRdb with MiXCR from the reads. Of some 220,000 distinct CDR3 sequences in the sample, 6.5% were seen once. Sequences were obtained from PBMCs. Receptors were obtained from a human donor in good health (CMV status not recorded). Some clones in this sample may be carry-over from other donors' samples.

There are many counts of this clonotype. V and J are TRBV7-2 and TRBJ2-3; no clear D gene. Germline V gives CDR1 SGHTA, CDR2 FQGNSA. This CDR3 is built from 12 residues. Trimming left V 1 base short and J 4 bases short, with 3 bases between. The CDR3 loop is CASSLGPDTQYF. CDR3 coding DNA: TGTGCCAGCAGCTTAGGCCCAGATACGCAGTATTTT.

This clonotype was observed many times. The rearrangement joins TRBV30 to TRBJ2-3; D is possibly TRBD2 (5 bases). CDR1 GTSNPN and CDR2 SVGIG come from the germline V gene (reference sequence). Between the trimmed V and J ends, which lost 5 bases and 2 bases, there was a span of 11 bases. This CDR3 has 13 residues. CDR3 sequence (DNA): TGTGCCTGGGCCGGGATTTTCACAGATACGCAGTATTTT. Translated: CAWAGIFTDTQYF.

This clonotype occurred many times. The chain recombines TRBV7-2 with TRBJ2-7; the D gene could be TRBD1 or TRBD2 (5 bases each). The germline V gene encodes CDR1 SGHTA and CDR2 FQGNSA. Trimming removed 3 bases at V and 5 bases at J, with 14 bases between. The CDR3 extends over 14 amino acids. The CDR3 reads CASSFTGTTNEQYF. The CDR3, as DNA: TGTGCCAGCAGCTTTACCGGGACCACGAACGAGCAGTACTTC.

This clonotype was observed at least ten times. V gene TRBV4-3 combines with J gene TRBJ2-7, with TRBD1 matching 9 bases. Per germline, CDR1 LGHNA and CDR2 YSLEER. With 1 base clipped from V and 4 bases from J, the junction kept 5 bases outside the gene matches. This CDR3 comprises 15 residues. As DNA, the CDR3 is TGCGCCAGCAGCCAAGGGGCGACAGGGGGGTACGAGCAGTACTTC. This translates into CASSQGATGGYEQYF.

This clonotype was seen many times. The DNA of the CDR3 is TGCGCCAGCAGATCCGGAACTAATGAAAAACTGTTTTTT. It specifies CASRSGTNEKLFF. V and J are TRBV5-1 and TRBJ1-4, with no clear D. Trimming took 5 bases from V and 1 from J, leaving 6 bases between them. CDR1 is SGHRS, CDR2 YFSETQ, per germline. The CDR3 is 13 residues long.

This rearrangement joins TRBV7-2 to TRBJ1-1; no firm D call. V lost 2 bases to trimming and J lost 0 bases, with 7 bases between them. The CDR3 loop spans 14 amino acids. The germline gives CDR1 SGHTA, CDR2 FQGNSA. The CDR3 sequence: CASSLPGMNTEAFF. CDR3 sequence (DNA): TGTGCCAGCAGCTTACCAGGAATGAACACTGAAGCTTTCTTT.

This clonotype was seen repeatedly, ten times or more. The chain combines TRBV7-2 with TRBJ1-2, with TRBD1 as a possible D gene (5 bases). V lost 5 bases and J 5 bases, leaving 15 bases between the germline ends. The germline V gene has CDR1 SGHTA and CDR2 FQGNSA. This CDR3 is 14 amino acids long. In DNA form, the CDR3 reads TGTGCCAGCAGCCCCGGGGCACAGGCATATGGCTACACCTTC. It yields the protein CASSPGAQAYGYTF. The whole variable domain, filled in from reference TRBV7-2 and TRBJ1-2, reads GAGVSQSPSNKVTEKGKDVELRCDPISGHTALYWYRQSLGQGLEFLIYFQGNSAPDKSGLPSDRFSAERTGGSVSTLTIQRTQQEDSAVYLCASSPGAQAYGYTFGSGTRLTVV.

This clonotype has a count of ten or more. This chain joins TRBV28 and TRBJ2-5; D is perhaps TRBD1 (5 bases). Per the germline V gene, CDR1 is MDHEN and CDR2 is SYDVKM. Trimming shortened V by 4 bases and J by 1 base, and 16 bases separated the two germline ends. The CDR3 spans 16 residues. This chain's CDR3 is CASSSTPTELQETQYF. The CDR3 coding sequence is TGTGCCAGCAGTTCGACCCCGACAGAGCTCCAAGAGACCCAGTACTTC. The full variable domain, rest sourced from reference TRBV28 and TRBJ2-5, is DVKVTQSSRYLVKRTGEKVFLECVQDMDHENMFWYRQDPGLGLRLIYFSYDVKMKEKGDIPEGYSVSREKKERFSLILESASTNQTSMYLCASSSTPTELQETQYFGPGTRLLVL.

At least ten counts were recorded for this clonotype. The chain is built from TRBV6-4 and TRBJ1-4; 7 bases are shared with TRBD1. Germline V gives CDR1 MRHNA, CDR2 SNTAGT. The V gene end was trimmed by 2 bases and the J gene end by 0 bases; junction bases not matched to a gene: 3. The CDR3 runs 16 residues. CDR3 amino acids: CASSDNRGATNEKLFF. The DNA for the CDR3 is TGTGCCAGCAGTGACAACAGGGGAGCAACTAATGAAAAACTGTTTTTT.

As concerns this clonotype: With a much larger clone just one base away, this may be a read error. The conserved phenylalanine or tryptophan normally closing the CDR3 is absent here, so this likely arose from a read error. This chain uses TRBV29-1 with TRBJ1-2, with D possibly TRBD1 on 5 matching bases. V gave up 4 bases and J gave up 4 bases, with 16 bases separating them. Germline V lookup: CDR1 SQVTM, CDR2 ANQGSEA. The CDR3 is 14 amino acids. The CDR3 sequence is CSVGGKEDGYGYTS. The DNA for the CDR3 is TGCAGCGTTGGGGGGAAGGAGGATGGCTATGGCTACACCTCC.

This clonotype was counted many times. The V gene is TRBV12-3 or TRBV12-4, the J gene TRBJ2-3, with TRBD1 matching 8 bases. The CDR3 has 15 amino acids. The V segment lost 5 bases and the J segment 5 bases; nucleotides outside the gene matches: 9. CDR3 sequence (DNA): TGTGCCAGCAGTCTCCTTCAGGGGGCTGGAGATACGCAGTATTTT. It is translated as CASSLLQGAGDTQYF.

Ten or more counts support this clonotype. The genes are TRBV28 and TRBJ1-2; no reliable D call. The V and J ends lost 7 bases and 5 bases respectively, with 17 bases between them. CDR1 and CDR2 (germline): MDHEN, SYDVKM. This CDR3 has 14 residues. The DNA for the CDR3 is TGTGCCAGCATTAGTGGCAGCCCTCCTTATGGCTACACCTTC. Its translation: CASISGSPPYGYTF.

Concerning this clonotype itself: This may arise from a read error, as a much more abundant clone is one base away. The gene calls are TRBV29-1 and TRBJ2-7; no firm D call. Germline CDR1 is SQVTM and CDR2 is ANQGSEA. This CDR3 has 11 residues. CDR3 nucleotides: TGCAGCGTTGAAGATGGGTACGAGCACTACTTC. It translates to CSVEDGYEHYF.

In its sample, this clonotype was seen many times. The genes are TRBV5-1 and TRBJ2-1; 9 nucleotides agree with TRBD2. V shed 4 bases, J shed 9 bases, and the junction held 11 bases outside the gene matches. Germline CDR1 SGHRS, CDR2 YFSETQ. This CDR3 region has 15 residues. The CDR3 nucleotides read TGCGCCAGCAGCCAACAAGGCGGGGGGGCCGGTGAGCAGTTCTTC. Translating gives CASSQQGGGAGEQFF.

This clonotype was counted a few times. The chain employs TRBV19 and TRBJ2-3; D is undetermined. In germline, CDR1 is LNHDA, CDR2 SQIVND (reference sequence). The CDR3 covers 16 residues. V was cut by 3 bases and J by 0 bases, with 13 bases left in between. The CDR3 loop is CASSMWSTGSTDTQYF. The CDR3 nucleotides are TGTGCCAGTAGTATGTGGAGCACCGGCAGCACAGATACGCAGTATTTT.

V usage is TRBV7-2 and J usage is TRBJ2-7; D possibly corresponds to TRBD1 (5 bases). The CDR3 has 14 residues. From germline, CDR1 is SGHTA and CDR2 FQGNSA. Trimming shortened V by 1 base and J by 0 bases, and 7 bases separated the two germline ends. CDR3 DNA sequence: TGTGCCAGCAGCTTAGTAGACAGCTCCTACGAGCAGTACTTC. Its protein product is CASSLVDSSYEQYF.

This clonotype was counted between two and nine times. The chain joins TRBV20-1 to TRBJ2-1; 8 positions match TRBD2. This CDR3 has 17 amino acids. V lost 2 bases and J lost 0; bases outside the gene matches: 9. Germline values: CDR1 DFQATT, CDR2 SNEGSKA (reference sequence). Written as DNA, the CDR3 is TGCAGTGCTAGAACCGAGCGGGGGTCTAGCTCCTACAATGAGCAGTTCTTC. Translating it yields CSARTERGSSSYNEQFF.

This clonotype was counted at least ten times. The V and J genes are TRBV7-2 and TRBJ2-3; no clear D gene. Germline CDR1 is SGHTA and CDR2 is FQGNSA. Trimming pared 3 bases from V and 4 bases from J, leaving 11 bases between. CDR3 length equals 14 residues. The CDR3 loop is CASSLKISADTQYF. The CDR3 region has the DNA TGTGCCAGCAGCTTGAAAATATCCGCAGATACGCAGTATTTT.